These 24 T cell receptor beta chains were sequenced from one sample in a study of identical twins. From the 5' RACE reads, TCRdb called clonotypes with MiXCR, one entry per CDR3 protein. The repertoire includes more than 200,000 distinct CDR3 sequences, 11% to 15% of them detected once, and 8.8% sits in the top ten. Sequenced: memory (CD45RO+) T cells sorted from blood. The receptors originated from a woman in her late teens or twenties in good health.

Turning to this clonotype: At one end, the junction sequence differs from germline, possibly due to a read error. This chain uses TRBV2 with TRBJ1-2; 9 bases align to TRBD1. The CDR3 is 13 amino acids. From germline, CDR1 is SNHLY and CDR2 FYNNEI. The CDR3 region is CASRAEGTGPSRF. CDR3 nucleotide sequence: TGTGCCAGCAGAGCTGAGGGGACAGGGCCCAGCCGATTC.

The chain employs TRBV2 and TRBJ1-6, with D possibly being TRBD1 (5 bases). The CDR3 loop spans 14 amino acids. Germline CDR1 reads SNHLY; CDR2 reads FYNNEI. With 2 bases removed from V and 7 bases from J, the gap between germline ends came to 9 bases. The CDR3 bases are TGTGCCAGCAGTGAACTCCAGGGAAATTCACCCCTCCACTTT. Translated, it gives CASSELQGNSPLHF.

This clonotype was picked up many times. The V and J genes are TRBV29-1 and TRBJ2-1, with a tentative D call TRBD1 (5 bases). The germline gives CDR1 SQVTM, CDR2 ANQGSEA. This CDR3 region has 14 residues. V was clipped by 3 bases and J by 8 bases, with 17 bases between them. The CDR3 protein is CSVDEAPRVDEQFF. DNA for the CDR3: TGCAGCGTTGATGAGGCGCCCAGGGTCGATGAGCAGTTCTTC.

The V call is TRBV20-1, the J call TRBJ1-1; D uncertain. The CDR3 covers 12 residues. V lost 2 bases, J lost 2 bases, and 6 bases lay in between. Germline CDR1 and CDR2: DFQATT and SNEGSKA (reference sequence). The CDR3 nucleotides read TGCAGTGCTAGACCAACCAACACTGAAGCTTTCTTT. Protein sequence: CSARPTNTEAFF.

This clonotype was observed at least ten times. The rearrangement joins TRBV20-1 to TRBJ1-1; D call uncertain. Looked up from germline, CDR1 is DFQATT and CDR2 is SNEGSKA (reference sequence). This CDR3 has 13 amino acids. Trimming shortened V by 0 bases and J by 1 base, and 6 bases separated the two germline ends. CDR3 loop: CSARDTWNTEAFF. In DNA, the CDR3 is TGCAGTGCTAGAGATACGTGGAACACTGAAGCTTTCTTT.

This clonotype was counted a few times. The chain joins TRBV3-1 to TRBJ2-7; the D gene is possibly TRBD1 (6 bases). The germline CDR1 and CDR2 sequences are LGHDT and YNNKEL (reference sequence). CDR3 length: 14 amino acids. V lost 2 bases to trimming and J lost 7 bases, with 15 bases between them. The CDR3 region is CASSQHGQLGEQYF. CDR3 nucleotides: TGTGCCAGCAGCCAACACGGACAGCTTGGGGAGCAGTACTTC.

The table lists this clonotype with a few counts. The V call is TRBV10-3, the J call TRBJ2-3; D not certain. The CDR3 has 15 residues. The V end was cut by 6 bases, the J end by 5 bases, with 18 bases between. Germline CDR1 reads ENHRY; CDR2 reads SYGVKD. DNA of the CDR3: TGTGCCATCAGAAGCTCGGGCCCCATGAGAGATACGCAGTATTTT. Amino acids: CAIRSSGPMRDTQYF.

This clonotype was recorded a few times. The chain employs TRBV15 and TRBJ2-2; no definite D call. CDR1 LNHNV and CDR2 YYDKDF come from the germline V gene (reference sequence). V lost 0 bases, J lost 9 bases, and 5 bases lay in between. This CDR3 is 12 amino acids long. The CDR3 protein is CATSRDYRELFF. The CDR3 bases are TGTGCCACCAGCAGAGATTACAGGGAGCTGTTTTTT.

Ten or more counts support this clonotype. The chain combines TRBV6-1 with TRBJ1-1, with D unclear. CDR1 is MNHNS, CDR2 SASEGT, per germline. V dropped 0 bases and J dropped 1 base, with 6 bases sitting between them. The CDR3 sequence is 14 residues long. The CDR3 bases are TGTGCCAGCAGTGAAGCGGAGGAGAACACTGAAGCTTTCTTT. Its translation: CASSEAEENTEAFF.

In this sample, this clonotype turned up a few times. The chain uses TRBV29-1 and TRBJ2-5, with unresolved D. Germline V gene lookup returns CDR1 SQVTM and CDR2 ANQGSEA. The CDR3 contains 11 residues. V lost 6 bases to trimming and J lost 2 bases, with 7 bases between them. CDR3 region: CSVNSQETQYF. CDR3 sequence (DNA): TGCAGCGTGAACAGTCAAGAGACCCAGTACTTC.

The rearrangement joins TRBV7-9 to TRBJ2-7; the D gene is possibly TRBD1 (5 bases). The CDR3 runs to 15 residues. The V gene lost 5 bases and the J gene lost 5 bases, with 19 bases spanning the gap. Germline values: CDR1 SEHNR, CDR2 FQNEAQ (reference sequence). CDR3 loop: CASSPGRRELDEQYF. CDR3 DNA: TGTGCCAGCAGCCCCGGGCGCAGGGAATTGGACGAGCAGTACTTC.

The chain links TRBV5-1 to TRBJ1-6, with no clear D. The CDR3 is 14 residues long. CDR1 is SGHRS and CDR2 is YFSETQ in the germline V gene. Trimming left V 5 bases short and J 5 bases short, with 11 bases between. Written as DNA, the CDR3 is TGCGCCAGCAGGTGGCAGGCGAATAATTCACCCCTCCACTTT. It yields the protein CASRWQANNSPLHF.

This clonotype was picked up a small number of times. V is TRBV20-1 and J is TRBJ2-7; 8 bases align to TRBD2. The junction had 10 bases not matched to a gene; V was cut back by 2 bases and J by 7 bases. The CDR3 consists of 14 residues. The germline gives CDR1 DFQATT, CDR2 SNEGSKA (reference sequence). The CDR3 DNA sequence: TGCAGTGCTAGACCCGGGGGGGCCCCGGATGAGCAGTACTTC. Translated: CSARPGGAPDEQYF.

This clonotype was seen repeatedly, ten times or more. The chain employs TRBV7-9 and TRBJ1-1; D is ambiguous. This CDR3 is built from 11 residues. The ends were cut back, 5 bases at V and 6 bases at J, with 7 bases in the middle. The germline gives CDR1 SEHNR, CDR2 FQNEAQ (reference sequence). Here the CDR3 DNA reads TGTGCCAGCAGCCCAGTCGCTGAAGCTTTCTTT. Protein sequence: CASSPVAEAFF.

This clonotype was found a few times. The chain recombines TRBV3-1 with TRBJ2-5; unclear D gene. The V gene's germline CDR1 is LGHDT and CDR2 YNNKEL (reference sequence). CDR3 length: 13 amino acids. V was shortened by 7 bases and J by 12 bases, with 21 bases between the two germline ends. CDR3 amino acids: CASTSSYGGMEYF. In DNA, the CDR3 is TGTGCCAGCACTTCGAGCTACGGTGGGATGGAGTACTTC.

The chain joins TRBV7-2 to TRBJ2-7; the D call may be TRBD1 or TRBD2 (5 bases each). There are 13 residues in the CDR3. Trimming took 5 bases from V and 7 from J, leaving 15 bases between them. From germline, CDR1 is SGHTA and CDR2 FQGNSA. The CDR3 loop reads CASSPEWGREQYF. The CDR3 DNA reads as TGTGCCAGCAGCCCTGAATGGGGGAGAGAGCAGTACTTC.

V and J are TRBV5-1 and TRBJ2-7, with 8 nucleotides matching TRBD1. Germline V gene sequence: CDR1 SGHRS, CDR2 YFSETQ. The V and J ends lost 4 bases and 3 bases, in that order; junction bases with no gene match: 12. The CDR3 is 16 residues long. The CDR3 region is CASSPPRTGMNYEQYF. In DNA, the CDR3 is TGCGCCAGCAGCCCCCCCCGGACAGGGATGAACTACGAGCAGTACTTC.

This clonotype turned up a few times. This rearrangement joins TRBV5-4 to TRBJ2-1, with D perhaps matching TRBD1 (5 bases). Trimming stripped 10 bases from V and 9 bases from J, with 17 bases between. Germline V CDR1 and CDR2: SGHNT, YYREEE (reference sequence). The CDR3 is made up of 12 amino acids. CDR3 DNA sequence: TGTGCCGTAGTAGGGGTTGGGCCTGAGCAGTTCTTC. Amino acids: CAVVGVGPEQFF.

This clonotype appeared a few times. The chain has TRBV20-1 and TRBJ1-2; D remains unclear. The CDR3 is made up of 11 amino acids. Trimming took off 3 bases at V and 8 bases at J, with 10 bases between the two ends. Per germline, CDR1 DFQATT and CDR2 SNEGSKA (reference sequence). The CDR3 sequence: CSASVARGYTF. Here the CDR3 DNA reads TGCAGTGCTAGTGTTGCTAGGGGCTACACCTTC.

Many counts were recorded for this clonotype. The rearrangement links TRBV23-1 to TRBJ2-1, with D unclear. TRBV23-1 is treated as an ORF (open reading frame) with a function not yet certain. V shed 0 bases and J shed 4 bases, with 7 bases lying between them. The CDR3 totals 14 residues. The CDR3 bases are TGCGCCAGCAGTCAATCTAGCCAGTACAATGAGCAGTTCTTC. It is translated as CASSQSSQYNEQFF.

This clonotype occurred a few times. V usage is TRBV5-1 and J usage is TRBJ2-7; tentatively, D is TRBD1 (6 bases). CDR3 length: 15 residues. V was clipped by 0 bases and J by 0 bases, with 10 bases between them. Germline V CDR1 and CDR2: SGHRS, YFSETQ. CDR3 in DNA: TGCGCCAGCAGCTTGGGGGGACATGCCTCCTACGAGCAGTACTTC. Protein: CASSLGGHASYEQYF. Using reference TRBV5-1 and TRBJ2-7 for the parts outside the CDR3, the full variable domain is KAGVTQTPRYLIKTRGQQVTLSCSPISGHRSVSWYQQTPGQGLQFLFEYFSETQRNKGNFPGRFSGRQFSNSRSEMNVSTLELGDSALYLCASSLGGHASYEQYFGPGTRLTVT.

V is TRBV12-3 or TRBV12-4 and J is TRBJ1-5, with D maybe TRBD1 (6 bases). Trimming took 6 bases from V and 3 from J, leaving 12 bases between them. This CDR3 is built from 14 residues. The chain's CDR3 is CASSPGAINQPQHF. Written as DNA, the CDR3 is TGTGCCAGCAGCCCAGGGGCCATCAATCAGCCCCAGCATTTT.

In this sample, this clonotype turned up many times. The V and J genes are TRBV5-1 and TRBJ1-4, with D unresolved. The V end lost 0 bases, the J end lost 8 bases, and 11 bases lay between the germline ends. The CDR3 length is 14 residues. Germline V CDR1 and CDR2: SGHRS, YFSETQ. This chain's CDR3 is CASSLDRTFEKLFF. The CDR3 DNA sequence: TGCGCCAGCAGCTTGGACCGAACCTTCGAAAAACTGTTTTTT.

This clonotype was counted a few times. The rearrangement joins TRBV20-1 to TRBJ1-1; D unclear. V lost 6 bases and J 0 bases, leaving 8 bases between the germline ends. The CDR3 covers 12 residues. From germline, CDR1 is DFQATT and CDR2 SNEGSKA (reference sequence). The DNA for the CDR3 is TGCAGTGCCCTGGTGGTGAACACTGAAGCTTTCTTT. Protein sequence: CSALVVNTEAFF.